Presented here are 15 T cell receptor beta chains from one specimen sequenced in a study of cytomegalovirus exposure and HLA in healthy donors. PCR involved 60 Vbeta and 13 Jbeta primers. The method was immunoSEQ multiplex PCR; TCRdb's version includes in-frame clones alone and lacks a portion of them. The repertoire holds around 110,000 clones, around 62% seen once, with nearly 9.5% in the top ten. Sequenced: PBMCs. Receptors were obtained from a woman aged 40 to 50 in good health and CMV-seropositive.

This sequence joins TRBV20-1 and TRBJ1-2; D is ambiguous. The V end was cut by 6 bases, the J end by 4 bases, with 9 bases between. Germline V gene data show CDR1 as DFQATT and CDR2 as SNEGSKA (reference sequence). The CDR3 is 11 amino acids. CDR3 nucleotide sequence: TGCAGTGCCCCTTGGCCCTATGGCTACACCTTC. Translating gives CSAPWPYGYTF.

The chain carries TRBV28 and TRBJ1-5; the D is unclear. Germline V gene sequence: CDR1 MDHEN, CDR2 SYDVKM. The V end was cut by 0 bases, the J end by 1 base, with 13 bases between. The CDR3 extends over 17 amino acids. The CDR3 protein is CASSLWAGGGSNQPQHF. The CDR3, as DNA: TGTGCCAGCAGTTTATGGGCAGGAGGAGGAAGCAATCAGCCCCAGCATTTT. Using reference TRBV28 and TRBJ1-5 for the parts outside the CDR3, the full variable domain is DVKVTQSSRYLVKRTGEKVFLECVQDMDHENMFWYRQDPGLGLRLIYFSYDVKMKEKGDIPEGYSVSREKKERFSLILESASTNQTSMYLCASSLWAGGGSNQPQHFGDGTRLSIL.

This chain joins TRBV12-5 and TRBJ2-1; maybe TRBD2 (6 bases). This CDR3 contains 15 residues. V lost 1 base and J lost 3, with 10 bases in between. Per germline, CDR1 LGHNT and CDR2 FRNRAP. CDR3 DNA: TGTGCTAGTGGTTTGGCGCTAGCGCTCTACAATGAGCAGTTCTTC. This translates into CASGLALALYNEQFF.

The chain is built from TRBV28 and TRBJ1-5, with 7 positions matching TRBD1. The CDR3 runs to 15 residues. Germline CDR1 MDHEN, CDR2 SYDVKM. J gave up 9 bases and V 4 bases, and 12 bases lay outside the gene matches. The CDR3 loop is CASSSRRRGRWPQHF. The CDR3 coding sequence is TGTGCCAGCAGTTCTAGGCGGAGGGGGCGCTGGCCCCAGCATTTT.

The V and J genes are TRBV7-2 and TRBJ2-2; D call uncertain. Trimming removed 1 base from V and 1 base from J, with 7 bases in between. The germline gives CDR1 SGHTA, CDR2 FQGNSA. This CDR3 is built from 15 residues. CDR3 residues: CASSLVAMNTGELFF. CDR3 in DNA: TGTGCCAGCAGCTTAGTTGCGATGAACACCGGGGAGCTGTTTTTT.

This chain links TRBV12-5 with TRBJ1-1; possibly TRBD1 for D (5 bases). Between the trimmed V and J ends, which lost 6 bases and 4 bases, there was a span of 18 bases. The length of the CDR3 is 15 residues. Germline V gives CDR1 LGHNT, CDR2 FRNRAP. CDR3 bases: TGTGCTAGTGGCCCTCCTGGGGCTGTGGGCACTGAAGCTTTCTTT. It encodes CASGPPGAVGTEAFF.

The J gene is TRBJ2-5, the V gene TRBV6-6; 11 nucleotides align to TRBD1. The J call is doubtful: the DNA matches TRBJ2-7 better. The CDR3 is made up of 16 amino acids. CDR1 MNHNY and CDR2 SVGAGI come from the germline V gene (reference sequence). The CDR3 spells CASSYDGTGGSYEQYF. The CDR3 nucleotides are TGTGCCAGCAGTTACGACGGGACAGGGGGTTCCTACGAGCAGTACTTC.

This clone came up a few times. The rearrangement uses TRBV10-2 and TRBJ2-2, with 7 bases fitting TRBD2. The V gene end was trimmed by 6 bases and the J gene end by 2 bases; junction bases not matched to a gene: 6. Germline-derived CDR1 and CDR2 are WSHSY and SAAADI. The CDR3 totals 15 residues. The CDR3 bases are TGCGCCAGCAGGAGTCTAGCGGCTAACACCGGGGAGCTGTTTTTT. This translates into CASRSLAANTGELFF.

In its sample, this clone was seen once. The rearrangement joins TRBV7-2 to TRBJ1-6; D remains unclear. Germline lookup yields CDR1 SGHTA and CDR2 FQGNSA. Trimming left V 2 bases short and J 6 bases short, with 14 bases between. The length of the CDR3 is 16 residues. The chain's CDR3 is CASSLQSTDVNSPLHF. The CDR3, as DNA: TGTGCCAGCAGCTTACAGTCCACAGACGTTAATTCACCCCTCCACTTT.

V gene TRBV10-2 combines with J gene TRBJ2-7; 11 bases match TRBD1. After removal of 3 bases from V and 0 bases from J, the junction contained 1 base not matched to a gene. Germline V gene data show CDR1 as WSHSY and CDR2 as SAAADI. This CDR3 comprises 15 residues. The CDR3 coding sequence is TGCGCCAGCAGTGACGGGACAGGGGGCTCCTACGAGCAGTACTTC. This encodes CASSDGTGGSYEQYF.

The V call is TRBV9, the J call TRBJ2-1; 7 bases line up with TRBD2. V lost 2 bases, J lost 7 bases, and 6 bases stayed unmatched. Germline V gene data show CDR1 as SGDLS and CDR2 as YYNGEE. CDR3 length equals 14 residues. The CDR3 coding sequence is TGTGCCAGCAGCGTGAGCGGGAACGAGAATGAGCAGTTCTTC. Its translation: CASSVSGNENEQFF.

This clone was counted a single time. The J gene is TRBJ2-3, the V gene TRBV7-9, with 12 nucleotides matching TRBD2. The J segment lost 0 bases and the V segment lost 8 bases, leaving 0 bases of the junction unmatched. This CDR3 contains 14 residues. Germline CDR1 SEHNR, CDR2 FQNEAQ (reference sequence). CDR3 loop: CASLAGGSTDTQYF. DNA for the CDR3: TGTGCCAGCCTAGCGGGAGGGAGCACAGATACGCAGTATTTT. Supplemented by reference TRBV7-9 and TRBJ2-3, the full variable domain reads DTGVSQNPRHKITKRGQNVTFRCDPISEHNRLYWYRQTLGQGPEFLTYFQNEAQLEKSRLLSDRFSAERPKGSFSTLEIQRTEQGDSAMYLCASLAGGSTDTQYFGPGTRLTVL.

The CDR3 coding sequence is TGTGCCAGCAGCTTCTATGGAGATGATACGCAGTATTTT. Translated: CASSFYGDDTQYF. The chain links TRBV7-9 to TRBJ2-3; no definite D call. This CDR3 spans 13 amino acids. Germline V gene lookup returns CDR1 SEHNR and CDR2 FQNEAQ (reference sequence). The ends were cut back, 3 bases at V and 6 bases at J, with 10 bases in the middle.

The chain recombines TRBV13 with TRBJ1-1; 8 bases are shared with TRBD1. CDR1 is PRHDT, CDR2 FYEKMQ, per germline (reference sequence). The trim removed 4 bases at V and 4 bases at J, leaving 5 bases unmatched. CDR3 size: 14 residues. CDR3 nucleotide sequence: TGTGCCAGCAGCTCAATCAGGGGGCTCACTGAAGCTTTCTTT. It encodes CASSSIRGLTEAFF.

This rearrangement joins TRBV7-9 to TRBJ1-1; D is possibly TRBD1 (5 bases). Between the trimmed V and J ends, which lost 5 bases and 3 bases, there was a span of 13 bases. This CDR3 region has 14 residues. From germline, CDR1 is SEHNR and CDR2 FQNEAQ (reference sequence). The CDR3 loop is CASSPMDKDTEAFF. CDR3 nucleotides: TGTGCCAGCAGCCCGATGGACAAGGACACTGAAGCTTTCTTT.